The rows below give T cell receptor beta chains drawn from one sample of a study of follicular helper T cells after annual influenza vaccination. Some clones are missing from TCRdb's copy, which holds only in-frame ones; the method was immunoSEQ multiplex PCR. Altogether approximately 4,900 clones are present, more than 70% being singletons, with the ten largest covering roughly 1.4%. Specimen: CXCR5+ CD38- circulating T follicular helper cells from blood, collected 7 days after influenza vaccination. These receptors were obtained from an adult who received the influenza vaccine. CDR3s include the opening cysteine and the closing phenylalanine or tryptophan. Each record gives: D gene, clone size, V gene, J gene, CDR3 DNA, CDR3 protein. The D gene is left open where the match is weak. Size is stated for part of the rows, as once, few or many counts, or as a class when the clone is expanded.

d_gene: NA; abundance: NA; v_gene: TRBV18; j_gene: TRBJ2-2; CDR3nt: TGTGCCAGCTCACCGACAACAGGGACCGGGGAGCTGTTTTTT; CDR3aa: CASSPTTGTGELFF
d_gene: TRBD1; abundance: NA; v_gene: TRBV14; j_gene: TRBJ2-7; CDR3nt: TGTGCCAGCAGCCGGGGGAGGACAGGGGTAGGCTACGAGCAGTACTTC; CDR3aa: CASSRGRTGVGYEQYF
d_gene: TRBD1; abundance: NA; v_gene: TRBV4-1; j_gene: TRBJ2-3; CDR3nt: TGCGCCAGCAGCCAAGAGTTGACAGGGGGAGCGGCAGATACGCAGTATTTT; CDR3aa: CASSQELTGGAADTQYF
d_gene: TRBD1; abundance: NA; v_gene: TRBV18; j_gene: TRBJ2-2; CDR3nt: TGTGCCAGCTCACCGTGGACAGGGCAGAGCGGGGAGCTGTTTTTT; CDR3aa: CASSPWTGQSGELFF
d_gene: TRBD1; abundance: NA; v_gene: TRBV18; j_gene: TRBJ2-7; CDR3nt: TGTGCCAGCTCACCACGTACAGGGGACTACGAGCAGTACTTC; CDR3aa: CASSPRTGDYEQYF
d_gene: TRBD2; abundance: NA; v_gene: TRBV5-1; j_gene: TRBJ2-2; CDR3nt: TGCGCCAGCAGCTCGAGCTTGGGGGGAGGGATCTCCACCGGGGAGCTGTTTTTT; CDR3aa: CASSSSLGGGISTGELFF
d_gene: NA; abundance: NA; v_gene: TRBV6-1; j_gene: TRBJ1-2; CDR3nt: TGTGCCAGCTCGGTATACACCTTC; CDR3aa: CASSVYTF
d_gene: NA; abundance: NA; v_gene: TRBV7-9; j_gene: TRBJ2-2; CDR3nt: TGTGCCAGCAGCCGAGACGGAAATTTGAGGTTGGAGCTGTTTTTT; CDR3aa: CASSRDGNLRLELFF
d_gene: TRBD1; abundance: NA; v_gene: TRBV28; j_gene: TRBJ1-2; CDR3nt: TGTGCCAGCAGGGATGCCGGGACAGAAGCTAACTATGGCTACACCTTC; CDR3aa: CASRDAGTEANYGYTF
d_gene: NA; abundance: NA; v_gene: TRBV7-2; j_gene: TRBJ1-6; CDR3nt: TGTGCCAGCAGCGTCGACAGGCTTTCACCCCTCCACTTT; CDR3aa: CASSVDRLSPLHF
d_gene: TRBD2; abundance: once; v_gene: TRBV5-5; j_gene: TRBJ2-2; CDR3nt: TGTGCCAGCAGCTTACAGGGGACTAGCGGAGCAACCGGGGAGCTGTTTTTT; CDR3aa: CASSLQGTSGATGELFF
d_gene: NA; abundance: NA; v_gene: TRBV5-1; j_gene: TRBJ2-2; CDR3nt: TGCGCCAGCAGCTTGGTATATCCCACCGGGGAGCTGTTTTTT; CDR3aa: CASSLVYPTGELFF
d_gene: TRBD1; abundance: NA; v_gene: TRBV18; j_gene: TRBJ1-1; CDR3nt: TGTGCCAGCTCACTGGGACAGCTCAACACTGAAGCTTTCTTT; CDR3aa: CASSLGQLNTEAFF
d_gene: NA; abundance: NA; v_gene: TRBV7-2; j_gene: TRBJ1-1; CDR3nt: TGTGCCAGCAGCTTAGACGGTTTCATGAACACTGAAGCTTTCTTT; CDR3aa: CASSLDGFMNTEAFF
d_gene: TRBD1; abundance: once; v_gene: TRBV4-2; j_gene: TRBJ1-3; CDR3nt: TGTGCCAGCAGCCTAGGCGAGACAGGGTCTGGAAACACCATATATTTT; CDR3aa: CASSLGETGSGNTIYF
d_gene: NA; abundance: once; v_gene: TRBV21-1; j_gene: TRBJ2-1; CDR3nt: TGTGCCAGCAGGGGCACAGGGAGAGCCCCCTACAATGAGCAGTTCTTC; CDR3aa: CASRGTGRAPYNEQFF
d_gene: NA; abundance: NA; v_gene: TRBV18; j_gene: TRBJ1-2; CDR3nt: TGTGCCAGCTCATCTACTAGGACGTCGAACTATGGCTACACCTTC; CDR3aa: CASSSTRTSNYGYTF
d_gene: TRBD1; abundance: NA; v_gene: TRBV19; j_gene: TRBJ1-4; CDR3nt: TGTGCCAGTAGTACCCCCGGGACAGGGAATGAAAAACTGTTTTTT; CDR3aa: CASSTPGTGNEKLFF
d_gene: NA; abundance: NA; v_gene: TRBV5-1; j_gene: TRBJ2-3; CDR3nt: TGCGCCAGCAGGGAAGGAGGGGCGGCTAGCACAGATACGCAGTATTTT; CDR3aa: CASREGGAASTDTQYF
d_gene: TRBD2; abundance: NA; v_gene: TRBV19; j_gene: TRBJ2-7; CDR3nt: TGTGCCAGTAGCACTAGCGGGAGAGGGTCCTACGAGCAGTACTTC; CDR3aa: CASSTSGRGSYEQYF
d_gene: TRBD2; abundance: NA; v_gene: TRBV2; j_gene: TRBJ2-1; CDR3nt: TGTGCCAGCAGTGAAGTAGCGGGAGAGGGAAATGAGCAGTTCTTC; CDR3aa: CASSEVAGEGNEQFF
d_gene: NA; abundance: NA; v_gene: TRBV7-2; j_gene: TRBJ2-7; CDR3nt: TGTGCCAGCAGCTTTGGACGGGGCTACGAGCAGTACTTC; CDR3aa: CASSFGRGYEQYF
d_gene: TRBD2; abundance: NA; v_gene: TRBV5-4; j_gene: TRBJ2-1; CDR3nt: TGTGCCAGCAGCGGGGCTAGCGGGACCCAATCAGGGGATGAGCAGTTCTTC; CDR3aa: CASSGASGTQSGDEQFF
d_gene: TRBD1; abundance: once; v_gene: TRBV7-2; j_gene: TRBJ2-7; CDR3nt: TGTGCCAGCAGCAGCCCAAAGGACAGGATCTCCTACGAGCAGTACTTC; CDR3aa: CASSSPKDRISYEQYF
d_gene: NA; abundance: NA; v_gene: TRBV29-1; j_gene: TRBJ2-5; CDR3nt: TGCAGCGTCAAGCATGAGACCCAGTACTTC; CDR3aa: CSVKHETQYF
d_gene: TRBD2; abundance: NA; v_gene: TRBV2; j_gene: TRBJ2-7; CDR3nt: TGTGCCAGCAGTATAAGCGGGAGAGGCTACGAGCAGTACTTC; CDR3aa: CASSISGRGYEQYF
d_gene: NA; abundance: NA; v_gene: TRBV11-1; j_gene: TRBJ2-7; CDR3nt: TGTGCCAGCAGCAGCGGACAGACAAACTACGAGCAGTACTTC; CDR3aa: CASSSGQTNYEQYF
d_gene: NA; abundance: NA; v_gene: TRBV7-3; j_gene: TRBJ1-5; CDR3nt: TGTGCCAGCAGCTTAATATCGTCCGGTATCAATCAGCCCCAGCATTTT; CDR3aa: CASSLISSGINQPQHF
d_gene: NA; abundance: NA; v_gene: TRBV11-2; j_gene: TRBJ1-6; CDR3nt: TGTGCCAGCAGCCCCACCCAGGGAAGAAGTTATAATTCACCCCTCCACTTT; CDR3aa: CASSPTQGRSYNSPLHF
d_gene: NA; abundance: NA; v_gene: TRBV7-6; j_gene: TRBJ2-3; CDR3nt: TGTGCCAGCAGCCTACAGAAAGGGGGATCGCAGTATTTT; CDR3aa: CASSLQKGGSQYF
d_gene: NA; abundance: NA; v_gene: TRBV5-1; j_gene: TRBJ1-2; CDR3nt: TGCGCCAGCAGCCGATCTCAGGGAAGCGATGGCTACACCTTC; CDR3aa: CASSRSQGSDGYTF
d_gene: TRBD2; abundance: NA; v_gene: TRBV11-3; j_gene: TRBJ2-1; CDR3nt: TGTGCCAGCGCCCGCGGCGGGAGCTCCTACAATGAGCAGTTCTTC; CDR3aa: CASARGGSSYNEQFF
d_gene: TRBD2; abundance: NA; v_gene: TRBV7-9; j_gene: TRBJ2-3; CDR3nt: TGTGCCACCCGACTAGCGGGGGGAAGCACAGATACGCAGTATTTT; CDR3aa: CATRLAGGSTDTQYF
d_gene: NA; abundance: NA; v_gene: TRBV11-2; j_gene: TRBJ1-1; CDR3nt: TGTGCCAGCAGCTTACTAAACACTGAAGCTTTCTTT; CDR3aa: CASSLLNTEAFF
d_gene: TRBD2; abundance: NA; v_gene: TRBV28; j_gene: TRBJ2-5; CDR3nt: TGTGCCAGCAGGAGGCTAGCGGGAGGTCAAGAGACCCAGTACTTC; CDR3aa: CASRRLAGGQETQYF
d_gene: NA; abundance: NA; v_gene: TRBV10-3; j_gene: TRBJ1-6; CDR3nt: TGTGCCATCAGTAGTCGCAGGGAGGGCAATTCACCCCTCCACTTT; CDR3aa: CAISSRREGNSPLHF
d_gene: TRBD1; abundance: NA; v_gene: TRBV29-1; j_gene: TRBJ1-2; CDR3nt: TGCAGCCCGAAAGACAGGGACTATGGCTACACCTTC; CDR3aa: CSPKDRDYGYTF
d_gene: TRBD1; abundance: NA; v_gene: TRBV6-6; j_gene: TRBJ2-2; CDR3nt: TGTGCCAGCAGATGGACAGGGGGCTTCACCGGGGAGCTGTTTTTT; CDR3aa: CASRWTGGFTGELFF
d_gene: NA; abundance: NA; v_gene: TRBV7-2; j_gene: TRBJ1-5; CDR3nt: TGTGCCAGCAGCTTAGACCAGGGTTATCAGCCCCAGCATTTT; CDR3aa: CASSLDQGYQPQHF
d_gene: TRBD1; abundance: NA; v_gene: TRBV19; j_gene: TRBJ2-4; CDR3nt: TGTGCCAGTAGTATTGAGGACAGGGGAAACATTCAGTACTTC; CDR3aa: CASSIEDRGNIQYF